This TCR beta chain emerged from a study of T cells in Graves' hyperthyroidism and ophthalmopathy. What was amplified from RNA transcripts were TCR beta CDR3 regions. Carried out on the TCR CDR3, a first-round RT-PCR used the HTBI primer set. TCRdb itself ran the multiplex PCR reads through MiXCR, one entry per CDR3 protein. The repertoire holds under 500,000 distinct CDR3 sequences, with 11% to 15% as singletons. Uncontrolled infection, other autoimmune disease, pregnancy or lactation disqualified patients from enrolment. Clinical symptoms, serum thyroxine, TRAb, thyroid ultrasound and orbital computed tomography informed diagnoses. This clonotype was detected ten times or more. Its matching antigen is unknown. Study results and limitations: Most expanded thyroid clonotypes above 0.001 also appeared in blood. Ophthalmopathy was predicted by the model a median of around 5.9 months ahead of onset.

The sequence was obtained from a man aged 45-65 years with Graves' ophthalmopathy. Sequencing was carried out using blood.

The CDR3 nucleotides are TGTGCCGTTAGCGGAGAGGGAACGCAGTATTTT. Protein: CAVSGEGTQYF. The genes are TRBV5-5 and TRBJ2-3; the D gene is possibly TRBD2 (6 bases). Germline assignment: CDR1 SGHKS and CDR2 YYEKEE (reference sequence). The CDR3 consists of 11 residues. V dropped 10 bases and J dropped 9 bases, with 15 bases sitting between them.